Reported below is one T cell receptor (beta chain). Unmatched junction bases numbered 13, after V lost 7 bases and J lost 5 bases. From germline, CDR1 is MDHEN and CDR2 SYDVKM. CDR3 length equals 16 residues. The data stem from a study of cytomegalovirus exposure and HLA in healthy donors. Study overall: Unique TCRs from HLA-typed donors, some 85 million of them, were held in an early data release.

Primers: 60 Vbeta forward and 13 Jbeta reverse. The method was immunoSEQ multiplex PCR; TCRdb's version includes in-frame clones alone and lacks a portion of them. The sample has roughly 100,000 clones, about 74% seen once. The specimen sequenced was PBMCs. The chain joins TRBV28 to TRBJ2-5; 10 positions agree with TRBD1. The origin of this receptor is a male donor in good health and CMV-seropositive. The chain's CDR3 is CASNYAGTGVEETQYF. The DNA for the CDR3 is TGTGCCAGCAACTATGCCGGGACAGGGGTCGAGGAGACCCAGTACTTC.